The 12 T cell receptor beta chains below were found in one sample sequenced in a study of blood T cell repertoires in COVID-19 (dated by TCRdb to the early 2020s). Library creation used the immunoSEQ multiplex PCR assay. TCRdb obtained this table from immuneACCESS and retained in-frame rearrangements with V and J assigned. These tables miss some clones; where compared with another copy, unresolved V genes account for less than half of the shortfall, and the remainder is unexplained. This sample comprises some 300,000 clones, 85% to 90% of them detected only once. The ten largest clones take up around 2% of the sample. The sequenced sample was PBMCs or T cells enriched from blood (not recorded which). These receptors originate from a woman in her sixties in a cohort exposed to, infected with or recovered from COVID-19 (not recorded which).

This chain joins TRBV5-1 and TRBJ1-1; D is ambiguous. Trimming removed 3 bases at V and 2 bases at J, with 8 bases between. The CDR3 length is 13 residues. Germline CDR1 is SGHRS and CDR2 is YFSETQ. The CDR3 region is CASSYMVNTEAFF. The CDR3 nucleotides read TGCGCCAGCAGCTACATGGTCAACACTGAAGCTTTCTTT.

The gene calls are TRBV27 and TRBJ1-6; D might be TRBD1 (5 bases). Germline V gives CDR1 MNHEY, CDR2 SMNVEV (reference sequence). CDR3 length equals 14 residues. Trimming pared 8 bases from V and 5 bases from J, leaving 13 bases between. The CDR3 protein is CASSRQFHNSPLHF. The CDR3 coding sequence is TGTGCCAGCTCCCGACAGTTCCATAATTCACCCCTCCACTTT.

The chain couples TRBV24-1 to TRBJ2-7; 7 bases fit TRBD1. Trimming at V came to 4 bases and at J to 5 bases, leaving 10 bases not matched to a gene. CDR3 length: 15 residues. CDR1 and CDR2 (germline): KGHDR, SFDVKD. CDR3 residues: CATSDPRQGSNEQYF. The CDR3, as DNA: TGTGCCACCAGTGACCCGCGACAGGGTAGTAACGAGCAGTACTTC.

The J gene is TRBJ1-1, the V gene TRBV4-1, with a tentative D call TRBD1 (6 bases). Trimming removed 3 bases from V and 7 bases from J, with 9 bases in between. The CDR3 sequence is 12 residues long. Germline CDR1 and CDR2: MGHRA and YSYEKL. The CDR3 region is CASSHTGYEAFF. As DNA, the CDR3 is TGCGCCAGCAGCCATACAGGGTATGAAGCTTTCTTT.

Turning to this clone: Compared with germline, one end of the junction differs, possibly owing to a read error. The CDR3 nucleotides are TGTGCCAGCTCACGGGACAGAGATGCGATTCAGAACTTC. This sequence encodes CASSRDRDAIQNF. The chain joins TRBV18 to TRBJ2-7, with 7 nucleotides matching TRBD1. This CDR3 has 13 residues. Germline CDR1 is KGHSH and CDR2 is LQKENI.

V is TRBV9 and J is TRBJ2-3, with 9 bases that match TRBD2. J was trimmed by 3 bases and V by 4 bases; bases with no gene match: 9. CDR1 SGDLS and CDR2 YYNGEE come from the germline V gene. This CDR3 has 16 residues. In DNA, the CDR3 is TGTGCCAGCAGCCTCAGGGGCGGGAGGGGGACAGATACGCAGTATTTT. Translation gives CASSLRGGRGTDTQYF.

The CDR3 DNA follows: TGTGCCAGCAGCCTCTCGGGAGGGCGGCTCAATGAGCAGTTCTTC. Its protein is CASSLSGGRLNEQFF. V is TRBV11-2 and J is TRBJ2-1; 8 bases fit TRBD2. This CDR3 spans 15 amino acids. V trimming: 5 bases; J trimming: 6 bases; junction bases outside the gene matches: 9. Germline lookup yields CDR1 SGHAT and CDR2 FQNNGV.

This chain joins TRBV18 and TRBJ2-5, with D unclear. This CDR3 spans 12 amino acids. The V end was cut by 3 bases, the J end by 5 bases, with 7 bases between. Germline V gene data show CDR1 as KGHSH and CDR2 as LQKENI. The CDR3 DNA reads as TGTGCCAGCTCACCGGCGGTGGAGACCCAGTACTTC. As protein: CASSPAVETQYF.

The chain links TRBV19 to TRBJ2-7; 10 nucleotides agree with TRBD1. V was pared by 6 bases and J by 4 bases, with 6 bases of the junction left unmatched. Looked up from germline, CDR1 is LNHDA and CDR2 is SQIVND (reference sequence). This CDR3 contains 14 residues. CDR3 sequence reads: CASRQRTGGYEQYF. DNA for the CDR3: TGTGCCAGTAGACAAAGGACAGGGGGGTACGAGCAGTACTTC.

J is TRBJ2-1 and V is TRBV3-1 (or the pseudogene TRBV3-2); a possible D gene is TRBD2 (5 bases). Germline V gene data show CDR1 as LGHDT and CDR2 as YNNKEL (reference sequence). This CDR3 comprises 12 residues. V dropped 0 bases and J dropped 12 bases, with 9 bases sitting between them. CDR3 region: CASSQDTGSQFF. CDR3 DNA sequence: TGTGCCAGCAGCCAAGACACGGGGTCGCAGTTCTTC.

The V and J genes are TRBV7-3 and TRBJ2-3; possible D gene TRBD1, 5 bases. Germline V gives CDR1 SGHTA, CDR2 FQGTGA. This CDR3 comprises 14 residues. The ends were cut back, 2 bases at V and 4 bases at J, with 10 bases in the middle. The CDR3 sequence is CASSLWQGSDTQYF. DNA for the CDR3: TGTGCCAGCAGCTTATGGCAGGGCTCAGATACGCAGTATTTT.

The chain recombines TRBV28 with TRBJ2-2; D is possibly TRBD2 (6 bases). Germline CDR1 is MDHEN and CDR2 is SYDVKM. Deletions cut 8 bases from V and 0 bases from J, with 10 bases between. There are 14 residues in the CDR3. The CDR3 loop reads CASGRLANTGELFF. In nucleotides, the CDR3 is TGTGCCAGCGGAAGACTAGCGAACACCGGGGAGCTGTTTTTT.